Listed here is a single T cell receptor beta chain. Other DNA sequences in the sample encode the same CDR3. This specimen belongs to a study of control samples from healthy donors and cancer patients. Data came from immunoSEQ multiplex PCR; TCRdb stores just in-frame clones and leaves some out. Of about 190,000 clones in the sample, 90% to 95% were seen once. This CDR3 has 13 residues. The V segment lost 7 bases and the J segment 0 bases; nucleotides outside the gene matches: 2. Looked up from germline, CDR1 is SGHRS and CDR2 is YFSETQ. V and J are TRBV5-1 and TRBJ2-7, with TRBD2 identical over 9 bases. This receptor was obtained from a man younger than 40 in good health. Sequenced material: blood. The CDR3: CASGSGSSYEQYF. The CDR3 region has the DNA TGCGCCAGCGGTAGCGGGAGCTCCTACGAGCAGTACTTC.